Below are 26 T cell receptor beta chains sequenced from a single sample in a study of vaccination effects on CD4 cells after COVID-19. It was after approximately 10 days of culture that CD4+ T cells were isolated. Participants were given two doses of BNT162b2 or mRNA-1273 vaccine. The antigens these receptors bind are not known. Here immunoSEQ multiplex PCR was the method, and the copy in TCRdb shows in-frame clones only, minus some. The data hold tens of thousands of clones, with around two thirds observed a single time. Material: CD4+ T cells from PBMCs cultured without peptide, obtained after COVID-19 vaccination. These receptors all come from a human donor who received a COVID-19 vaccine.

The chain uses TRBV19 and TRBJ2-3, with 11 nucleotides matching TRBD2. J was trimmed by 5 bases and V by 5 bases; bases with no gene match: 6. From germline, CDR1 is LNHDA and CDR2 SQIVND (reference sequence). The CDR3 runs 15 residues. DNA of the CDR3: TGTGCCAGTAGTTTCACTAGCGGGAGAATAGATACGCAGTATTTT. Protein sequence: CASSFTSGRIDTQYF.

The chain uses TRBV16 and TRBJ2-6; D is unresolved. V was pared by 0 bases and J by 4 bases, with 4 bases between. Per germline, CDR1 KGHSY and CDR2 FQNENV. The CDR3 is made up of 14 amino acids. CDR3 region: CASSQSRGANVLTF. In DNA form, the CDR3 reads TGTGCCAGCAGCCAATCGAGGGGGGCCAACGTCCTGACTTTC. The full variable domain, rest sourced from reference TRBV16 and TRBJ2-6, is GEEVAQTPKHLVRGEGQKAKLYCAPIKGHSYVFWYQQVLKNEFKFLISFQNENVFDETGMPKERFSAKCLPNSPCSLEIQATKLEDSAVYFCASSQSRGANVLTFGAGSRLTVL.

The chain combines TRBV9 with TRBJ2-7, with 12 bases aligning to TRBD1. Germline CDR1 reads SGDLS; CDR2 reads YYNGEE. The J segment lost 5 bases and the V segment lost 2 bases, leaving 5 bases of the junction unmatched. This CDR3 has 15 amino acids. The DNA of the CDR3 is TGTGCCAGCAGCGTGGGGACAGGGGGCGCAGACGAGCAGTACTTC. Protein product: CASSVGTGGADEQYF.

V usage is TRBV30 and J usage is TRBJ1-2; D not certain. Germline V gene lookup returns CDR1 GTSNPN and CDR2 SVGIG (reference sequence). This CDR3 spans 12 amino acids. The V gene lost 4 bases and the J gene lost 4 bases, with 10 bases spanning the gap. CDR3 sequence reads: CAWNLAPYGYTF. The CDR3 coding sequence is TGTGCCTGGAATCTGGCTCCCTATGGCTACACCTTC.

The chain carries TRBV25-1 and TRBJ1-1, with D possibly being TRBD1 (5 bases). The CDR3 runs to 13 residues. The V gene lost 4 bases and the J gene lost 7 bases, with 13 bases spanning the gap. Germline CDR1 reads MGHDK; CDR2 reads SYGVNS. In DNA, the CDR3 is TGTGCCAGCAGTGTTACAGGTTCTAATGAAGCTTTCTTT. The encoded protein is CASSVTGSNEAFF.

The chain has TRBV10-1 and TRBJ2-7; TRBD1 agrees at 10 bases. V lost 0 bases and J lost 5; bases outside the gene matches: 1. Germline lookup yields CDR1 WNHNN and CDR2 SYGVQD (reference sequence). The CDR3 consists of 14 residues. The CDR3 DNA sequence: TGCGCCAGCAGTGAGTCGACAGGGGGCGACGAGCAGTACTTC. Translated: CASSESTGGDEQYF.

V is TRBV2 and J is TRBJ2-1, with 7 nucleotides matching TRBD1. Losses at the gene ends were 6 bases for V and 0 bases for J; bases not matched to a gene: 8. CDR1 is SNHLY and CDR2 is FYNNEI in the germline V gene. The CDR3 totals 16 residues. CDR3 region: CASSATTGLSYNEQFF. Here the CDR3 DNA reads TGTGCCAGCAGCGCTACGACAGGGCTCTCCTACAATGAGCAGTTCTTC.

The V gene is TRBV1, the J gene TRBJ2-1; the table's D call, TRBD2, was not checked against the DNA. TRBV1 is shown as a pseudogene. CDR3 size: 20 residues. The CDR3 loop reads CTSSHFEKTSGFGRYNEQFF. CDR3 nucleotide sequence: TGCACCAGCAGCCACTTTGAGAAGACTAGCGGGTTTGGCCGTTACAATGAGCAGTTCTTC.

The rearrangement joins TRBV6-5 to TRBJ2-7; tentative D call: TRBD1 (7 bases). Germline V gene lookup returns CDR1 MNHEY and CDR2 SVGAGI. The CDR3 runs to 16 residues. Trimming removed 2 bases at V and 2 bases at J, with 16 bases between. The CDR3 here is CASSYKEEGAPYEQYF. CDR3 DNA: TGTGCCAGCAGTTACAAGGAGGAGGGGGCCCCCTACGAGCAGTACTTC.

CDR3 residues: CASSQGATPNYGYTF. The CDR3 DNA sequence: TGTGCCAGCAGCCAAGGGGCCACCCCTAACTATGGCTACACCTTC. The chain is built from TRBV3-1 (or the pseudogene TRBV3-2) and TRBJ1-2; D is unclear. The CDR3 contains 15 residues. Trimming took off 1 base at V and 0 bases at J, with 9 bases between the two ends. Per germline, CDR1 LGHDT and CDR2 YNNKEL (reference sequence).

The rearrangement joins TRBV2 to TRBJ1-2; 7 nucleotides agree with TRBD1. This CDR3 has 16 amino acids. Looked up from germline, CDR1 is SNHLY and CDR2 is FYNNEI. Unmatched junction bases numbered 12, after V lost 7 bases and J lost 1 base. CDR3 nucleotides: TGTGCCAGCACCCGGGACAGACTAGGGAGTAACTATGGCTACACCTTC. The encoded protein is CASTRDRLGSNYGYTF.

The CDR3 DNA sequence: TGTGCCAGCAGTAAGGGGACGGCGGCTAAAGGAAACACCATATATTTT. The encoded protein is CASSKGTAAKGNTIYF. The chain carries TRBV28 and TRBJ1-3, with D maybe TRBD1 (5 bases). V was clipped by 5 bases and J by 4 bases, with 18 bases between them. The CDR3 loop spans 16 amino acids. CDR1 and CDR2 (germline): MDHEN, SYDVKM. The full variable domain, rest sourced from reference TRBV28 and TRBJ1-3, is DVKVTQSSRYLVKRTGEKVFLECVQDMDHENMFWYRQDPGLGLRLIYFSYDVKMKEKGDIPEGYSVSREKKERFSLILESASTNQTSMYLCASSKGTAAKGNTIYFGEGSWLTVV.

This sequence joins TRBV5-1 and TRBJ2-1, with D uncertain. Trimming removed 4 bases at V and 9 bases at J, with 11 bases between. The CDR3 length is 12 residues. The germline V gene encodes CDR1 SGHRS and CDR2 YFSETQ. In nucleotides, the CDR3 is TGCGCCAGCAGCGAAGGGTTCCGTGAGCAGTTCTTC. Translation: CASSEGFREQFF.

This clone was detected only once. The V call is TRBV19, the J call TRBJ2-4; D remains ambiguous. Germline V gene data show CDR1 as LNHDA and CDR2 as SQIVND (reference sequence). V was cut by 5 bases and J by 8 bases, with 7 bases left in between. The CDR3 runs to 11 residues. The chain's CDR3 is CASSSRDIQYF. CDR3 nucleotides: TGTGCCAGTAGTTCACGGGACATTCAGTACTTC. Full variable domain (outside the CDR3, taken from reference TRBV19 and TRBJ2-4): DGGITQSPKYLFRKEGQNVTLSCEQNLNHDAMYWYRQDPGQGLRLIYYSQIVNDFQKGDIAEGYSVSREKKESFPLTVTSAQKNPTAFYLCASSSRDIQYFGAGTRLSVL.

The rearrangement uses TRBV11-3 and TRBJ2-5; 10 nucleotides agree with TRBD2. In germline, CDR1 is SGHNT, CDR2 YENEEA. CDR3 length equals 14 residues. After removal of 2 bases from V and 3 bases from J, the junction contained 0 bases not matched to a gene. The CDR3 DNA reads TGTGCCAGCAGCTTAAGCGGGGGGGAAGAGACCCAGTACTTC. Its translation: CASSLSGGEETQYF.

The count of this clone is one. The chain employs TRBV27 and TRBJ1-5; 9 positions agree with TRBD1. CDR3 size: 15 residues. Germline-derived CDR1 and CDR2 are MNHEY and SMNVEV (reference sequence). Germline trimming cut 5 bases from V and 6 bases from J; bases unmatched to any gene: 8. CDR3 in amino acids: CASSLGTGRGQPQHF. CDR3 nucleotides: TGTGCCAGCAGTCTAGGGACAGGGAGAGGTCAGCCCCAGCATTTT.

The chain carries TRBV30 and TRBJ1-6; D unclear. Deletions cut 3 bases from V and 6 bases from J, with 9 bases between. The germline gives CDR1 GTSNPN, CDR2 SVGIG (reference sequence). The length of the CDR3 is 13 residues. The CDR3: CAWSGRSNSPLHF. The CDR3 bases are TGTGCCTGGAGCGGACGGAGTAATTCACCCCTCCACTTT. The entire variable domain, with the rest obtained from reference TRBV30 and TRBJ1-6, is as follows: SQTIHQWPATLVQPVGSPLSLECTVEGTSNPNLYWYRQAAGRGLQLLFYSVGIGQISSEVPQNLSASRPQDRQFILSSKKLLLSDSGFYLCAWSGRSNSPLHFGNGTRLTVT.

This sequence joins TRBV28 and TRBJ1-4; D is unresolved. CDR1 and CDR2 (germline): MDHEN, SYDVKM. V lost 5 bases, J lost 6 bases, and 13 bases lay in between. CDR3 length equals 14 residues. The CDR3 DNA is TGTGCCAGCAGTCCCACCGCACTAGATGAAAAACTGTTTTTT. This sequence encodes CASSPTALDEKLFF.

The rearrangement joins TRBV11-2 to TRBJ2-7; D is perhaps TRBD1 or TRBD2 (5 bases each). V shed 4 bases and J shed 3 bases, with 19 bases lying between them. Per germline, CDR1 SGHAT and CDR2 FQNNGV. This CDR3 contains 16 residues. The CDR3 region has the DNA TGTGCCAGCAGCTGGACGTCCGGGGCCCAATTCTACGAGCAGTACTTC. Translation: CASSWTSGAQFYEQYF.

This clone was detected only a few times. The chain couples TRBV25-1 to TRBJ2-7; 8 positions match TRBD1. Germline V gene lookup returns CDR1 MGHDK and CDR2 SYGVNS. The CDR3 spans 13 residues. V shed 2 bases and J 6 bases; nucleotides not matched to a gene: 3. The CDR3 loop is CASSERDRGEQYF. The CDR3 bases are TGTGCCAGCAGTGAACGCGACAGGGGCGAGCAGTACTTC.

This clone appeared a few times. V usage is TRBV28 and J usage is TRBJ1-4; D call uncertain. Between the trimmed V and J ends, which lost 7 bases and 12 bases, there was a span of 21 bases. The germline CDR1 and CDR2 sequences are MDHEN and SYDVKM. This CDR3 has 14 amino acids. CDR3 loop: CASTFRKLSAELFF. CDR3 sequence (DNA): TGTGCCAGCACGTTTAGGAAGCTTTCGGCGGAACTGTTTTTT.

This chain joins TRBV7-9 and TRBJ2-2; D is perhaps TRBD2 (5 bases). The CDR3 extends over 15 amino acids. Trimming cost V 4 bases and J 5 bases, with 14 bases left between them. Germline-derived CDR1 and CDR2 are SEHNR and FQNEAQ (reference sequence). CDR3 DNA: TGTGCCAGCAGCTGGTCCGGGGTCGGAACCGGGGAGCTGTTTTTT. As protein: CASSWSGVGTGELFF.

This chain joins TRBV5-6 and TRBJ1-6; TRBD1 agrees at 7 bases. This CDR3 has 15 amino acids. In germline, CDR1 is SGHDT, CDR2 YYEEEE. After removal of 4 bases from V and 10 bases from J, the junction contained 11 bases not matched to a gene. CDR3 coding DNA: TGTGCCAGCAGCACCCGGGACAGCAGAGGCTCACCCCTCCACTTT. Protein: CASSTRDSRGSPLHF. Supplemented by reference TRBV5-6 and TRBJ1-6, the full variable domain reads DAGVTQSPTHLIKTRGQQVTLRCSPKSGHDTVSWYQQALGQGPQFIFQYYEEEERQRGNFPDRFSGHQFPNYSSELNVNALLLGDSALYLCASSTRDSRGSPLHFGNGTRLTVT.

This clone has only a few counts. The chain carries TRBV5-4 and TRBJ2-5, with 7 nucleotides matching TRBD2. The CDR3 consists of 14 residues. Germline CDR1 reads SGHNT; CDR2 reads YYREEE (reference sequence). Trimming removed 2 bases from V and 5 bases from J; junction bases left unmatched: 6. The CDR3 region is CASSLAGPPETQYF. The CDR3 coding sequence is TGTGCCAGCAGCTTAGCGGGACCCCCGGAGACCCAGTACTTC.

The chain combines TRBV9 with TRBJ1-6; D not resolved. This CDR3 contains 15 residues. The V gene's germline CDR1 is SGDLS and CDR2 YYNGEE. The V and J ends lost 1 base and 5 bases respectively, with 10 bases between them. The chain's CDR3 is CASSVSQRDNSPLHF. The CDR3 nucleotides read TGTGCCAGCAGCGTATCTCAAAGGGATAATTCACCCCTCCACTTT.

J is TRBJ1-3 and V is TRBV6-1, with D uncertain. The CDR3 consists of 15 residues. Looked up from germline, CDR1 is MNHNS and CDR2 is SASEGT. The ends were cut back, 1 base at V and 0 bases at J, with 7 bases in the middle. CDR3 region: CASSEGRSSGNTIYF. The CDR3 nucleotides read TGTGCCAGCAGTGAAGGACGGAGCTCTGGAAACACCATATATTTT.